What follows describes a single TCR beta chain. The antigen is not known. These data are taken from a study of graft-versus-host responses after intestinal transplantation. Overall study: Induction with anti-thymocyte globulin, then tacrolimus and steroids for around three years, was given to all recipients. Overall study results and limits: Early post-transplant falls in HvG clones accompanied the peak levels of circulating GvH clones. The marrow of recipients harbored GvH clones, and ileum or blood showed some of them first.

The V end was cut by 1 base, the J end by 5 bases, with 8 bases between. The CDR3 has 13 amino acids. The germline CDR1 and CDR2 sequences are SGHTA and FQGTGA. Assay used: immunoSEQ multiplex PCR; TCRdb lists only in-frame clones, some missing. The sample lists 100,000 or so clones; more than 75% were seen once. The gene calls are TRBV7-3 and TRBJ2-5; D is unclear. The sequence was obtained from a human donor who was the organ donor for an intestinal transplant. Sequencing used unstimulated CD4+ T cells sorted from spleen or lymph node cells, obtained before transplant. CDR3 DNA sequence: TGTGCCAGCAGCTTAAGCGGTGGGGAGACCCAGTACTTC. Residues: CASSLSGGETQYF.